This TCR beta chain was captured in a study of CD8+ T cells in alopecia areata (dated by TCRdb to 2016 to 2018). Study-level background: The treated patients took part in an open-label pilot trial in which moderate-to-severe alopecia areata was treated with oral tofacitinib at 5 to 10 mg twice daily. Tofacitinib was given for 6 to 18 months, followed by 6 months of follow-up off drug to assess delayed response and recurrence. For the treated patients, the SALT score, which quantifies what percentage of scalp surface area is affected, served as the measure of disease severity. In both human patients and the C3H/HeJ mouse model, the study applied high-throughput TCRbeta sequencing to look at T cell clonal expansion in alopecia areata. Scalp tissue and sorted CD4+ and CD8+ peripheral blood T cells from patchy and totalis/universalis alopecia areata patients and from healthy controls were covered by human TCRbeta sequencing. Patients on tofacitinib were biopsied at baseline and after 4 and 24 weeks of treatment, and several of the patients also had a later scalp biopsy. Scalp clonality was compared among normal scalp (n=4), patchy alopecia areata scalp (n=8), and alopecia totalis/universalis scalp (n=8). RNA was obtained with the PAXgene miRNA kit for fixed scalp, the miRNeasy kit for PBMCs, and the RNeasy kit for mouse skin. TCRbeta CDR3 regions were amplified by immunoSEQ multiplex PCR using 35 Vbeta forward and 13 Jbeta reverse primers. Overall study results and their limits: Lesional scalp, especially in alopecia totalis/universalis, showed higher clonality and more expanded CD8+ clones than normal scalp, suggesting antigenic drive. Tofacitinib significantly lowered scalp clonality and the number of expanded CD8+ clones among the top 100 scalp clones. Compared with mice, TCR sequences shared between patients were less clear, possibly partly because of HLA diversity across the patient population. Resident alphabeta T cells in normal human skin are also sequenced, complicating scalp TCR repertoire analysis, unlike mouse skin dominated by gammadelta T cells. Because the treated cohort was small and had just a single nonresponder, larger studies are needed to establish links between baseline CD8+ expansion and response. Many expanded lesional clones were found to persist in scalp and blood during tofacitinib treatment, and relapse after treatment cessation may be partly explained by this persistence.

The time point label, as the study defines it: about 4 weeks on oral tofacitinib. What the treatment or condition label conveys for this sample: oral pan-JAK inhibitor, 5-10 mg twice daily. Lesional scalp punch biopsies and peripheral blood were collected from alopecia areata patients. PBMCs were isolated by density centrifugation and stained for CD3, CD4 and CD8, after which CD4+ and CD8+ T cells were sorted on a FACSAria. With respect to this clone: The clone's antigen remains unknown. No much larger clone is present one base from it, and per-base qualities are unavailable.

The library was prepared using the immunoSEQ multiplex PCR assay. RNA was extracted from all samples and reverse transcribed into cDNA as template for TCR sequencing. SuperScript III was used to make first-strand cDNA, primed with a 2:1 mix of oligo-dT and random hexamers. A synthetic immune receptor repertoire was used to assess amplification bias, and residual bias was removed computationally. The paper's processing steps were these. Raw reads were preprocessed to remove errors, and CDR3 was defined by IMGT conventions from the conserved cysteine to phenylalanine. Clonality was computed as 1 minus the Shannon entropy, with the entropy normalized by log2 of the number of productive unique TCRs. Whether each scalp clone was CD4 or CD8 was inferred by checking scalp TCRbeta sequences against the CD4 and CD8 repertoires from sorted blood. As stored in TCRdb, this immuneACCESS dataset retains in-frame rearrangements with V and J assigned. A fraction of the clones does not appear; measured against another copy, unresolved V genes explain less than half of the discrepancy, and the remainder lacks a known reason. The DNA gave D and trimming, while V, J and clone size come from that table. This sample is represented by about 160,000 clones; less than 70% of them were singletons. The leading ten clones occupy roughly 0.91% of the sample.

This material consisted of CD4+ T cells sorted from blood, taken at week 4, from a patient treated with tofacitinib. This TCR came from a human donor with alopecia areata.

The DNA is TGTGCCAGCAGCTCGACAATCCAAGAGACCCAGTACTTC. This gives the protein CASSSTIQETQYF. The rearrangement joined TRBV5-6 to TRBJ2-5; no D gene can be assigned with confidence. The germline V gene specifies SGHDT as CDR1 and YYEEEE as CDR2. V gives up 3 bases and J gives up 1 base, and the segment between their germline ends measures 7 bases. The CDR3, cysteine through phenylalanine, is 13 amino acids long. CDR3 DNA only is kept here, 39 bases in frame from base 1.